This passage covers 14 T cell receptor beta chains from one sample sequenced in a study of Graves' ophthalmopathy and Graves' hyperthyroidism. Amplification of TCR beta CDR3 regions used RNA transcripts. The first-round RT-PCR employed HTBI primers together with the Qiagen OneStep RT-PCR kit. A multiplex PCR was then performed as the second round. A single record per CDR3 protein comes from TCRdb applying MiXCR to the multiplex PCR reads. The sample includes 340,000 or so distinct CDR3 sequences, roughly a sixth of them seen just once. The source material was peripheral blood. These receptors were taken from an adult man with Graves' ophthalmopathy.

This clonotype came up a few times. The rearrangement links TRBV24-1 to TRBJ2-7, with D unresolved. The CDR3 sequence is 14 residues long. Between the trimmed V and J ends, which lost 3 bases and 2 bases, there was a span of 10 bases. The germline V gene encodes CDR1 KGHDR and CDR2 SFDVKD. CDR3 protein: CATSDAGNTYEQYF. The CDR3 nucleotides are TGTGCCACCAGTGATGCAGGTAACACCTACGAGCAGTACTTC.

In its sample, this clonotype was seen a few times. The chain is built from TRBV6-1 and TRBJ1-2, with 7 bases identical to TRBD1. Trimming took 8 bases from V and 6 from J; bases not matched to a gene: 12. The CDR3 is 14 residues long. Germline V CDR1 and CDR2: MNHNS, SASEGT. CDR3 bases: TGTGCCAGCGCCCCTGAGGGGGCGGCGGATGGCTACACCTTC. It yields the protein CASAPEGAADGYTF.

Many counts were recorded for this clonotype. This CDR3 is missing its conserved last phenylalanine or tryptophan, likely due to a read error. This rearrangement joins TRBV6-2 or TRBV6-3 to TRBJ2-2; 11 bases match TRBD1. This CDR3 comprises 15 residues. From germline, CDR1 is MNHEY and CDR2 SVGEGT. V was clipped by 7 bases and J by 4 bases; unmatched bases: 5. CDR3 sequence (DNA): TGTGCCAGCAAAAAGGGACAGGGGGGCACCGGGGAGCTGTTTTCT. Its translation: CASKKGQGGTGELFS.

This clonotype occurred many times. The chain joins TRBV19 to TRBJ1-1, with D tentatively TRBD1 (5 bases). The germline gives CDR1 LNHDA, CDR2 SQIVND (reference sequence). The CDR3 is made up of 13 amino acids. Trimming removed 3 bases from V and 6 bases from J, with 11 bases in between. Written as DNA, the CDR3 is TGTGCCAGTAGTATCGGGGGAGGTGCTGAAGCTTTCTTT. Amino acids: CASSIGGGAEAFF.

Note on this clonotype: The junction departs from germline at one end; a sequencing error may be responsible. V and J are TRBV6-1 and TRBJ2-4; TRBD1 agrees at 7 bases. Germline V lookup: CDR1 MNHNS, CDR2 SASEGT. The CDR3 length is 16 residues. The CDR3 DNA reads TGTGCCAGCAGCTCGCGACAGGGCCTAGCCAAAAACCTTCAGTACTTC. Its translation: CASSSRQGLAKNLQYF.

This clonotype was seen a handful of times. V and J are TRBV18 and TRBJ2-5, with TRBD2 matching 10 bases. V was pared by 3 bases and J by 0 bases, with 10 bases of the junction left unmatched. Germline lookup yields CDR1 KGHSH and CDR2 LQKENI. This CDR3 has 18 amino acids. The CDR3 bases are TGTGCCAGCTCACCCGGGTTTGCTAGCGGGAGAAACCAAGAGACCCAGTACTTC. Translation gives CASSPGFASGRNQETQYF.

This clonotype was seen more than once but under ten times. In nucleotides, the CDR3 is TGCGCCAGCAGCCTACGCCTATTGGGGGGCGGAAGAGTCGAGCAGTACTTC. It specifies CASSLRLLGGGRVEQYF. The rearrangement links TRBV4-3 to TRBJ2-7; D tentatively reads TRBD1 or TRBD2 (6 bases each). V was clipped by 4 bases and J by 6 bases, with 25 bases between them. CDR3 length equals 17 residues. The germline CDR1 and CDR2 sequences are LGHNA and YSLEER.

This clonotype came up many times. The CDR3 nucleotides are TGTGCAGCCCGAGGCGGTGAAGCTTTCTTT. It is translated as CAARGGEAFF. The chain carries TRBV19 and TRBJ1-1; D gene uncertain. Germline lookup yields CDR1 LNHDA and CDR2 SQIVND (reference sequence). The CDR3 spans 10 residues. Together with reference TRBV19 and TRBJ1-1, the CDR3 gives the full variable domain: DGGITQSPKYLFRKEGQNVTLSCEQNLNHDAMYWYRQDPGQGLRLIYYSQIVNDFQKGDIAEGYSVSREKKESFPLTVTSAQKNPTAFYLCAARGGEAFFGQGTRLTVV.

The chain couples TRBV28 to TRBJ2-7; 8 bases agree with TRBD1. Per germline, CDR1 MDHEN and CDR2 SYDVKM. The CDR3 contains 14 residues. The V and J ends lost 6 bases and 3 bases, in that order; junction bases with no gene match: 7. The CDR3 coding sequence is TGTGCCAGCAGCCCGGGACAGGCCGACTACGAGCAGTACTTC. Protein: CASSPGQADYEQYF.

A few counts support this clonotype. The J gene is TRBJ2-7, the V gene TRBV18, with TRBD1 as a possible D gene (6 bases). Germline loops: CDR1 KGHSH, CDR2 LQKENI. Trimming cost V 6 bases and J 5 bases, with 14 bases left between them. The CDR3 loop spans 13 amino acids. The CDR3 bases are TGTGCCAGCTCCGGGACACCCGGACACGAGCAGTACTTC. Protein: CASSGTPGHEQYF.

This clonotype was seen repeatedly, ten times or more. This chain links TRBV2 with TRBJ2-5, with 7 bases lining up with TRBD2. Losses at the gene ends were 6 bases for V and 5 bases for J; bases not matched to a gene: 12. There are 15 residues in the CDR3. Germline V lookup: CDR1 SNHLY, CDR2 FYNNEI. Here the CDR3 reads CASSFQRGRGETQYF. As DNA, the CDR3 is TGTGCCAGCAGCTTTCAGCGGGGACGCGGCGAGACCCAGTACTTC.

J is TRBJ2-5 and V is TRBV11-2, with D perhaps TRBD1 or TRBD2 (5 bases each). Germline-derived CDR1 and CDR2 are SGHAT and FQNNGV. Deletions cut 3 bases from V and 1 base from J, with 12 bases between. The CDR3 is 15 residues long. The CDR3 spells CASSLGPAPQETQYF. DNA for the CDR3: TGTGCCAGCAGCTTGGGACCAGCTCCCCAAGAGACCCAGTACTTC. Full variable domain (remainder filled in from reference TRBV11-2 and TRBJ2-5): EAGVAQSPRYKIIEKRQSVAFWCNPISGHATLYWYQQILGQGPKLLIQFQNNGVVDDSQLPKDRFSAERLKGVDSTLKIQPAKLEDSAVYLCASSLGPAPQETQYFGPGTRLLVL.

CDR3 amino acids: CASSDREQETQYF. Written as DNA, the CDR3 is TGTGCCAGCAGTGATCGGGAGCAAGAGACCCAGTACTTC. The rearrangement joins TRBV6-1 to TRBJ2-5; D is perhaps TRBD2 (6 bases). Germline CDR1 and CDR2: MNHNS and SASEGT. The CDR3 covers 13 residues. The V gene lost 3 bases and the J gene lost 2 bases, with 7 bases spanning the gap.

This clonotype was seen at least ten times. The gene calls are TRBV5-6 and TRBJ2-2, with TRBD1 matching over 12 bases. This CDR3 spans 16 amino acids. CDR1 is SGHDT and CDR2 is YYEEEE in the germline V gene. V shed 6 bases and J 1 base; nucleotides not matched to a gene: 4. Written as DNA, the CDR3 is TGTGCCAGCACTCGGGACAGGGGGCGGAACACCGGGGAGCTGTTTTTT. It translates to CASTRDRGRNTGELFF.